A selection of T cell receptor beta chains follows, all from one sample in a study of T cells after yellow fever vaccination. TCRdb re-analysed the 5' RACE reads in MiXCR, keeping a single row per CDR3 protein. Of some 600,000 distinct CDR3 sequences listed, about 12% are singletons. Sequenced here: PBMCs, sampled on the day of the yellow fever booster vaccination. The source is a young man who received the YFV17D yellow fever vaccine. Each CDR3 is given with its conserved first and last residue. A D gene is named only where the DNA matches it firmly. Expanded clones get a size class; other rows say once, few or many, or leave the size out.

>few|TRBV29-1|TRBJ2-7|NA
CSVKGHSYEQYF
TGCAGCGTTAAGGGACACTCCTACGAGCAGTACTTC
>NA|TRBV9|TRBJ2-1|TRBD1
CASSPDRVGTYNEQFF
TGTGCCAGCAGCCCGGACAGGGTTGGAACCTACAATGAGCAGTTCTTC
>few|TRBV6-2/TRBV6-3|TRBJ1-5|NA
CASSRLIRPSNQPQHF
TGTGCCAGCAGTCGGTTGATTAGACCCTCCAATCAGCCCCAGCATTTT
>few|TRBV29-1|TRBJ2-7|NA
CSVGANSYEQYF
TGCAGCGTTGGCGCCAATTCCTACGAGCAGTACTTC
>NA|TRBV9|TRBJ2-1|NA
CASSVEGLLSYNEQFF
TGTGCCAGCAGCGTAGAGGGACTTCTCTCCTACAATGAGCAGTTCTTC
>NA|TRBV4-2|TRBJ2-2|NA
CASSQEGGSSTGKLFF
TGTGCCAGCAGCCAAGAAGGTGGGAGCTCTACTGGGAAGCTGTTTTTT
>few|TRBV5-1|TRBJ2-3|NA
CASSLAARRGDTQYF
TGCGCCAGCAGCTTAGCGGCCCGGCGCGGGGATACGCAGTATTTT
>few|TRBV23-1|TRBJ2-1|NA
CASSQKGTSHYSYNEQFF
TGCGCCAGCAGTCAAAAGGGGACTTCCCACTACTCCTACAATGAGCAGTTCTTC
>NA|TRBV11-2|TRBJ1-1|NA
CASSWPSGTWGRNTEAFF
TGTGCCAGCAGCTGGCCCTCCGGGACTTGGGGCCGGAACACTGAAGCTTTCTTT
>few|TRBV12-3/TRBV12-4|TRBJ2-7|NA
CASSLETSYEQYF
TGTGCCAGCAGTTTAGAAACCTCCTACGAGCAGTACTTC
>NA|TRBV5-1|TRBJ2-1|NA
CASSLATLSSYNEQFF
TGCGCCAGCAGCCTCGCTACTTTGAGCTCCTACAATGAGCAGTTCTTC
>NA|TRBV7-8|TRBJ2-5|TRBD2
CASSTGGRRETQYF
TGTGCCAGCAGCACCGGCGGGAGGAGAGAGACCCAGTACTTC